Following are 14 T cell receptor beta chains from one sample sequenced in a study of T-cell memory formation after mild COVID-19. From the 5' RACE reads, TCRdb called clonotypes with MiXCR, one entry per CDR3 protein. The table records 400,000 to 500,000 distinct CDR3 sequences, around 20% of them present only once. Sequenced input: PBMCs or a T cell subset sorted from them (not recorded which). These receptors all come from an adult woman who had mild COVID-19 (a few samples of this study predate the infection). Cell type and time point are not known.

The V gene is TRBV12-3 or TRBV12-4, the J gene TRBJ1-2; tentative D call: TRBD1 (6 bases). V lost 5 bases, J lost 8 bases, and 21 bases lay in between. The CDR3 runs 15 residues. This CDR3 reads CASSPAMGQGLGYTF. CDR3 sequence (DNA): TGTGCCAGCAGTCCCGCAATGGGGCAGGGGTTAGGCTACACCTTC.

This sequence joins TRBV18 and TRBJ2-3; 7 nucleotides agree with TRBD1. In germline, CDR1 is KGHSH, CDR2 LQKENI. There are 14 residues in the CDR3. V dropped 5 bases and J dropped 10; count of bases not matched to a gene: 12. CDR3 sequence reads: CASSTGTATVAQYF. The CDR3 DNA follows: TGTGCCAGCTCAACCGGGACAGCCACGGTTGCGCAGTATTTT.

J is TRBJ2-1 and V is TRBV30, with 8 bases aligning to TRBD2. The length of the CDR3 is 15 residues. After removal of 1 base from V and 0 bases from J, the junction contained 2 bases not matched to a gene. The germline V gene encodes CDR1 GTSNPN and CDR2 SVGIG (reference sequence). The CDR3 DNA reads TGTGCCTGGAGTGCCAGCGGGAGCTCCTACAATGAGCAGTTCTTC. Protein: CAWSASGSSYNEQFF.

V is TRBV25-1 and J is TRBJ2-5; tentative D call: TRBD2 (5 bases). This CDR3 has 15 residues. Germline lookup yields CDR1 MGHDK and CDR2 SYGVNS. The V end lost 7 bases, the J end lost 0 bases, and 15 bases lay between the germline ends. The CDR3 nucleotides are TGTGCCAGCACCCCCAGCGGAGAGTACCAAGAGACCCAGTACTTC. As protein: CASTPSGEYQETQYF.

The table lists this clonotype with a few counts. This chain joins TRBV11-2 and TRBJ1-3, with D unclear. Germline assignment: CDR1 SGHAT and CDR2 FQNNGV. Deletions cut 5 bases from V and 5 bases from J, with 7 bases between. The CDR3 sequence is 12 residues long. The CDR3 bases are TGTGCCAGCAGCCGCCAGAGAAACACCATATATTTT. Its translation: CASSRQRNTIYF.

This clonotype was counted only a few times. The chain carries TRBV12-3 or TRBV12-4 and TRBJ1-2; 12 bases are a match to TRBD1. This CDR3 has 15 amino acids. Trimming at V came to 7 bases and at J to 5 bases, leaving 8 bases not matched to a gene. The CDR3 loop is CASNSWDRGRYGYTF. The CDR3 DNA follows: TGTGCCAGCAATTCTTGGGACAGGGGGCGGTATGGCTACACCTTC.

The chain uses TRBV19 and TRBJ1-2; no clear D gene. Germline CDR1 reads LNHDA; CDR2 reads SQIVND (reference sequence). The CDR3 extends over 10 amino acids. Between the trimmed V and J ends, which lost 11 bases and 3 bases, there was a span of 7 bases. The chain's CDR3 is CASEYYGYTF. CDR3 DNA sequence: TGTGCCTCCGAGTACTATGGCTACACCTTC.

V and J are TRBV10-3 and TRBJ2-1; TRBD2 agrees at 12 bases. The V gene's germline CDR1 is ENHRY and CDR2 SYGVKD. V shed 3 bases and J 6 bases; nucleotides not matched to a gene: 6. This CDR3 region has 16 residues. This CDR3 is CAISDLAGGPANEQFF. In DNA form, the CDR3 reads TGTGCCATCAGTGACCTAGCGGGGGGGCCCGCCAATGAGCAGTTCTTC.

The J gene is TRBJ1-2, the V gene TRBV15, with D possibly TRBD1 on 5 matching bases. The germline V gene has CDR1 LNHNV and CDR2 YYDKDF (reference sequence). Deletions cut 1 base from V and 6 bases from J, with 9 bases between. This CDR3 spans 13 amino acids. DNA for the CDR3: TGTGCCACCAGCAGAGCGGGGGGGGATGGCTACACCTTC. This translates into CATSRAGGDGYTF.

This chain uses TRBV7-2 with TRBJ2-7; D call uncertain. The CDR3 contains 13 residues. V dropped 2 bases and J dropped 0 bases, with 5 bases sitting between them. CDR1 is SGHTA, CDR2 FQGNSA, per germline. The DNA of the CDR3 is TGTGCCAGCAGCTTACACAACTCCTACGAGCAGTACTTC. Translation: CASSLHNSYEQYF.

V gene TRBV7-8 combines with J gene TRBJ2-7; D is perhaps TRBD2 (6 bases). The CDR3 length is 17 residues. CDR1 is SGHVS and CDR2 is FQNEAQ in the germline V gene. V lost 5 bases, J lost 1 base, and 21 bases lay in between. For the CDR3, the DNA is TGTGCCAGCAGCCACACCATGGGGGACTCCCCTTCCTACGAGCAGTACTTC. Translated: CASSHTMGDSPSYEQYF.

This clonotype was seen a handful of times. V is TRBV12-3 or TRBV12-4 and J is TRBJ1-2; 8 bases fit TRBD1. This CDR3 comprises 13 residues. Trimming cost V 4 bases and J 4 bases; bases outside gene matches: 2. DNA for the CDR3: TGTGCCAGCAGTTGGACAGGGCCCTATGGCTACACCTTC. It is translated as CASSWTGPYGYTF.

V usage is TRBV24-1 and J usage is TRBJ2-3, with 7 bases fitting TRBD1. With 2 bases clipped from V and 3 bases from J, the junction kept 1 base outside the gene matches. The CDR3 extends over 14 amino acids. The germline CDR1 and CDR2 sequences are KGHDR and SFDVKD. DNA for the CDR3: TGTGCCACCAGTGATTACAGGGGAACAGATACGCAGTATTTT. As protein: CATSDYRGTDTQYF.

This chain uses TRBV12-3 or TRBV12-4 with TRBJ2-7, with 10 nucleotides matching TRBD2. V shed 3 bases and J 2 bases; nucleotides not matched to a gene: 7. The CDR3 is 16 amino acids. CDR3 residues: CASSFRLAGSAYEQYF. CDR3 sequence (DNA): TGTGCCAGCAGTTTTCGACTAGCGGGCAGCGCCTACGAGCAGTACTTC.